What follows are 26 T cell receptor beta chains derived from one specimen sequenced in a study of T-cell memory formation after mild COVID-19. MiXCR, run by TCRdb on the 5' RACE reads, gives a single entry per CDR3 protein. In the table there are about half a million distinct CDR3 sequences, about 18% of which are singletons. Input material: PBMCs or a T cell subset sorted from them (not recorded which). These receptors were obtained from an adult woman who had mild COVID-19 (a few samples of this study predate the infection). Cell type and time point are not known.

The gene calls are TRBV6-2 or TRBV6-3 and TRBJ1-1; D ambiguous. The V and J ends lost 2 bases and 4 bases respectively, with 5 bases between them. Germline CDR1 and CDR2: MNHEY and SVGEGT. The CDR3 runs 12 residues. The CDR3 region is CASSYGVTEAFF. CDR3 sequence (DNA): TGTGCCAGCAGTTACGGGGTCACTGAAGCTTTCTTT.

This clonotype has more than one count but fewer than ten. CDR3 sequence: CASSPTSGNTIYF. Written as DNA, the CDR3 is TGTGCCAGCAGTCCCACCTCTGGAAACACCATATATTTT. The rearrangement links TRBV6-5 to TRBJ1-3; D call uncertain. Trimming left V 5 bases short and J 0 bases short, with 5 bases between. This CDR3 is built from 13 residues. Germline loops: CDR1 MNHEY, CDR2 SVGAGI.

This clonotype was detected a few times. The chain employs TRBV20-1 and TRBJ2-2; D may correspond to TRBD1 or TRBD2 (7 bases each). CDR1 is DFQATT, CDR2 SNEGSKA, per germline (reference sequence). CDR3 length equals 14 residues. The V end was cut by 5 bases, the J end by 5 bases, with 15 bases between. The CDR3 here is CSAWGQGGTGELFF. The CDR3 DNA sequence: TGCAGTGCTTGGGGGCAGGGGGGGACCGGGGAGCTGTTTTTT.

A few counts support this clonotype. The CDR3 reads CASRGGGGRTGELFF. The DNA for the CDR3 is TGTGCCAGCAGGGGAGGGGGAGGCCGTACCGGGGAGCTGTTTTTT. V is TRBV6-5 and J is TRBJ2-2; maybe TRBD2 (7 bases). The CDR3 length is 15 residues. The ends were cut back, 6 bases at V and 5 bases at J, with 16 bases in the middle. CDR1 is MNHEY, CDR2 SVGAGI, per germline.

This clonotype occurred a few times. The chain has TRBV20-1 and TRBJ2-3; no reliable D call. V shed 3 bases and J shed 4 bases, with 14 bases lying between them. This CDR3 region has 14 residues. In germline, CDR1 is DFQATT, CDR2 SNEGSKA (reference sequence). This CDR3 reads CSASSPPGPDTQYF. DNA for the CDR3: TGCAGTGCTAGTTCCCCTCCGGGCCCAGATACGCAGTATTTT.

This clonotype occurred many times. The J gene is TRBJ2-1, the V gene TRBV12-3 or TRBV12-4; TRBD2 aligns across 8 bases. This CDR3 region has 14 residues. With V trimmed by 3 bases and J by 9 bases, 7 bases remained unmatched. CDR3 sequence reads: CASSFSGLGFEQFF. The CDR3 DNA is TGTGCCAGCAGTTTTTCGGGACTAGGTTTTGAGCAGTTCTTC.

This clonotype was observed a few times. The chain has TRBV20-1 and TRBJ2-2; D may be TRBD1 (5 bases). The CDR3 length is 14 residues. V shed 5 bases and J shed 2 bases, with 12 bases lying between them. CDR1 and CDR2 (germline): DFQATT, SNEGSKA (reference sequence). CDR3 nucleotide sequence: TGCAGTGCTTCCGACAGCCGCAACACCGGGGAGCTGTTTTTT. Translation: CSASDSRNTGELFF.

The chain recombines TRBV7-2 with TRBJ2-1; 7 nucleotides line up with TRBD2. The J segment lost 2 bases and the V segment lost 2 bases, leaving 9 bases of the junction unmatched. This CDR3 has 17 amino acids. CDR1 is SGHTA, CDR2 FQGNSA, per germline. The CDR3 DNA reads TGTGCCAGCAGCTTAAGAGGACTAGGGAAAACCTACAATGAGCAGTTCTTC. Amino acids: CASSLRGLGKTYNEQFF.

The chain recombines TRBV6-1 with TRBJ2-2, with 9 bases identical to TRBD2. This CDR3 has 15 amino acids. The germline V gene has CDR1 MNHNS and CDR2 SASEGT. The V segment lost 2 bases and the J segment 3 bases; nucleotides outside the gene matches: 1. For the CDR3, the DNA is TGTGCCAGCAGTGAAATAGCGGGAGACACCGGGGAGCTGTTTTTT. Translation gives CASSEIAGDTGELFF.

The chain links TRBV20-1 to TRBJ2-5; D remains unclear. V was pared by 1 base and J by 1 base, with 10 bases between. The CDR3 is made up of 14 amino acids. Germline lookup yields CDR1 DFQATT and CDR2 SNEGSKA (reference sequence). CDR3: CSARVILGQETQYF. The CDR3 DNA sequence: TGCAGTGCTAGAGTAATACTCGGCCAAGAGACCCAGTACTTC.

The V call is TRBV9, the J call TRBJ1-1; the D is unclear. The germline CDR1 and CDR2 sequences are SGDLS and YYNGEE. V shed 0 bases and J shed 1 base, with 7 bases lying between them. The CDR3 contains 14 residues. CDR3 nucleotide sequence: TGTGCCAGCAGCGTAGAGGGAAGGAACACTGAAGCTTTCTTT. As protein: CASSVEGRNTEAFF.

This sequence joins TRBV7-2 and TRBJ1-1; D gene ambiguous. Germline CDR1 SGHTA, CDR2 FQGNSA. Trimming took 5 bases from V and 0 from J, leaving 13 bases between them. The CDR3 consists of 15 residues. Here the CDR3 reads CASSRAEGLNTEAFF. CDR3 coding DNA: TGTGCCAGCAGCCGGGCGGAAGGGCTGAACACTGAAGCTTTCTTT.

In this sample, this clonotype turned up a few times. V usage is TRBV6-1 and J usage is TRBJ2-1, with D tentatively TRBD2 (6 bases). The CDR3 loop spans 14 amino acids. CDR1 is MNHNS, CDR2 SASEGT, per germline. Trimming stripped 1 base from V and 9 bases from J, with 13 bases between. The CDR3: CASSEVVYGSEQFF. CDR3 in DNA: TGTGCCAGCAGTGAAGTTGTCTACGGGAGTGAGCAGTTCTTC.

The chain uses TRBV6-1 and TRBJ1-5; D is unresolved. V lost 2 bases and J lost 4, with 12 bases in between. The CDR3 has 15 amino acids. The germline gives CDR1 MNHNS, CDR2 SASEGT. In DNA, the CDR3 is TGTGCCAGCAGTGAATACCGAGTCTCTAATCAGCCCCAGCATTTT. Amino acid sequence: CASSEYRVSNQPQHF.

The rearrangement uses TRBV5-1 and TRBJ2-2, with 7 nucleotides matching TRBD2. V trimming: 6 bases; J trimming: 4 bases; junction bases outside the gene matches: 12. The CDR3 extends over 16 amino acids. Germline V gives CDR1 SGHRS, CDR2 YFSETQ. CDR3 amino acids: CASTRWAGVGTGELFF. The CDR3 nucleotides are TGCGCCAGCACCCGATGGGCGGGAGTCGGCACCGGGGAGCTGTTTTTT.

There are a few counts of this clonotype. The CDR3 is CSVVGDTYEQYF. CDR3 DNA sequence: TGCAGCGTTGTTGGAGACACATACGAGCAGTACTTC. This chain connects TRBV29-1 to TRBJ2-7; D is uncertain. Germline loops: CDR1 SQVTM, CDR2 ANQGSEA. The V end lost 4 bases, the J end lost 4 bases, and 11 bases lay between the germline ends. This CDR3 contains 12 residues.

This clonotype turned up a few times. The chain employs TRBV6-2 or TRBV6-3 and TRBJ2-3; perhaps TRBD2 as D (6 bases). Germline V gene data show CDR1 as MNHEY and CDR2 as SVGEGT. The V gene lost 6 bases and the J gene lost 4 bases, with 14 bases spanning the gap. This CDR3 comprises 14 residues. CDR3 protein: CASSHVRLADTQYF. The CDR3 region has the DNA TGTGCCAGCAGCCACGTACGACTAGCAGATACGCAGTATTTT.

V is TRBV7-2 and J is TRBJ1-2; D unresolved. In germline, CDR1 is SGHTA, CDR2 FQGNSA. The CDR3 totals 13 residues. The V and J ends lost 5 bases and 4 bases respectively, with 11 bases between them. The chain's CDR3 is CASSPPAGYGYTF. The DNA of the CDR3 is TGTGCCAGCAGCCCTCCGGCAGGCTATGGCTACACCTTC.

This clonotype was seen only a few times. J is TRBJ2-7 and V is TRBV5-1; D is unclear. Germline CDR1 and CDR2: SGHRS and YFSETQ. The CDR3 length is 14 residues. V was pared by 0 bases and J by 2 bases, with 9 bases between. CDR3 sequence reads: CASSLDPQTYEQYF. The CDR3 nucleotides are TGCGCCAGCAGCTTGGACCCCCAAACCTACGAGCAGTACTTC.

This clonotype was detected once. V and J are TRBV9 and TRBJ2-1; 7 positions match TRBD2. V was pared by 1 base and J by 3 bases, with 4 bases of the junction left unmatched. Germline lookup yields CDR1 SGDLS and CDR2 YYNGEE. The CDR3 is made up of 15 amino acids. The DNA for the CDR3 is TGTGCCAGCAGCGTATCCAGCGGGGACTACAATGAGCAGTTCTTC. Amino acids: CASSVSSGDYNEQFF.

This clonotype has just a few counts. The rearrangement joins TRBV15 to TRBJ2-1, with D possibly matching TRBD2 (6 bases). The CDR3 has 16 amino acids. Trimming cost V 1 base and J 6 bases, with 16 bases left between them. Germline CDR1 and CDR2: LNHNV and YYDKDF (reference sequence). The DNA for the CDR3 is TGTGCCACCAGCAGAGTGGAGGGAGCGGCCGGCAATGAGCAGTTCTTC. It yields the protein CATSRVEGAAGNEQFF.

The V and J genes are TRBV20-1 and TRBJ2-7; maybe TRBD2 (5 bases). The CDR3 is 15 residues long. Germline V gene sequence: CDR1 DFQATT, CDR2 SNEGSKA (reference sequence). Deletions cut 0 bases from V and 0 bases from J, with 12 bases between. CDR3 coding DNA: TGCAGTGCTAGAGATGTGGGAGCCGCCTCCTACGAGCAGTACTTC. It is translated as CSARDVGAASYEQYF.

This chain joins TRBV20-1 and TRBJ1-6; D remains ambiguous. CDR1 is DFQATT and CDR2 is SNEGSKA in the germline V gene (reference sequence). V shed 2 bases and J shed 8 bases, with 16 bases lying between them. CDR3 length equals 15 residues. CDR3 nucleotides: TGCAGTGCTAGACCACTCCCCGGGAGCTATTCACCCCTCCACTTT. Translated: CSARPLPGSYSPLHF.

The rearrangement uses TRBV5-1 and TRBJ2-1; D is possibly TRBD1 or TRBD2 (5 bases each). Germline V lookup: CDR1 SGHRS, CDR2 YFSETQ. Trimming cost V 3 bases and J 3 bases, with 10 bases left between them. The CDR3 totals 14 residues. The CDR3: CASSWDGDYNEQFF. The DNA for the CDR3 is TGCGCCAGCAGCTGGGACGGAGACTACAATGAGCAGTTCTTC.

This clonotype was picked up many times. The rearrangement joins TRBV24-1 to TRBJ2-1, with D maybe TRBD2 (6 bases). V lost 0 bases to trimming and J lost 7 bases, with 9 bases between them. Germline CDR1 is KGHDR and CDR2 is SFDVKD. This CDR3 has 14 amino acids. CDR3 bases: TGTGCCACCAGTGATTTGACGGAGGGGAATGAGCAGTTCTTC. This sequence encodes CATSDLTEGNEQFF.

Concerning this clonotype itself: An end of the junction does not agree with germline; a read error may underlie this. J is TRBJ2-7 and V is TRBV2, with D unresolved. This CDR3 spans 14 amino acids. Looked up from germline, CDR1 is SNHLY and CDR2 is FYNNEI. The CDR3 protein is CASTQEGGPYDQYF. As DNA, the CDR3 is TGTGCCAGCACCCAAGAAGGCGGACCCTACGATCAGTACTTC.